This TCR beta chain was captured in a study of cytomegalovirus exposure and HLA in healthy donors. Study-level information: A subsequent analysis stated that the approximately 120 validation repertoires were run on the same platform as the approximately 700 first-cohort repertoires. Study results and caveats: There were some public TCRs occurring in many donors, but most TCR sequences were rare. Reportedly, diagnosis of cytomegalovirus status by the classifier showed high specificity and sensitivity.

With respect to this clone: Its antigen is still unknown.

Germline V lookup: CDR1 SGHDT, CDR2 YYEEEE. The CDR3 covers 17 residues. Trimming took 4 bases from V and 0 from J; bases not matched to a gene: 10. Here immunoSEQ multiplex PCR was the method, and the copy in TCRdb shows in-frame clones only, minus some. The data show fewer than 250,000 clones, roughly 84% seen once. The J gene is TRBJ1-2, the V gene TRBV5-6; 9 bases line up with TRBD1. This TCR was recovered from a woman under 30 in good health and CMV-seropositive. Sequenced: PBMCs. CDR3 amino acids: CASSPGTGRSSNYGYTF. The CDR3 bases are TGTGCCAGCAGCCCCGGGACAGGGCGAAGCTCTAACTATGGCTACACCTTC.